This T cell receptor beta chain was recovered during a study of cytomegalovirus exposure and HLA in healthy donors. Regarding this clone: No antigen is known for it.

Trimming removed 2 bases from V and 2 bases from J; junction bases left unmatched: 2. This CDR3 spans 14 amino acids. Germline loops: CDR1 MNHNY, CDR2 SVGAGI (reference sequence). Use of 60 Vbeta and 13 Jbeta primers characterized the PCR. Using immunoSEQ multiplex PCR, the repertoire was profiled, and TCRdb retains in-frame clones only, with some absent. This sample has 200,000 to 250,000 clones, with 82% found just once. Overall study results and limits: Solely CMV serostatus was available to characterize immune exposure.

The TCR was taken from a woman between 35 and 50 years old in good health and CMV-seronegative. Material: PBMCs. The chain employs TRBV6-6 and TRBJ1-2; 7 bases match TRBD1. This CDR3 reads CASSYPGQNYGYTF. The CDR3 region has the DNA TGTGCCAGCAGTTACCCGGGACAGAACTATGGCTACACCTTC.